Presented here are 10 T cell receptor beta chains from one specimen sequenced in a study of radiation and T cells in renal cell carcinoma. The protocol was immunoSEQ multiplex PCR, while the TCRdb copy is restricted to in-frame clones and leaves out a portion. This sample yields about 13,000 clones, of which 30% to 40% are seen a single time; about 16% belongs to the top ten. Documented treatment: 15 Gy SBRT to primary tumor, nephrectomy 4 weeks later. The sequencing used tumor tissue, collected from a patient whose treatment included radiotherapy and nephrectomy. Receptor source: a man aged 55 to 70 with renal cell carcinoma.

This clone was detected a few times. This chain uses TRBV4-1 with TRBJ1-2; TRBD1 matches 10 bases. The trim removed 4 bases at V and 5 bases at J, leaving 1 base unmatched. CDR3 length: 13 residues. CDR1 is MGHRA, CDR2 YSYEKL, per germline. The CDR3 DNA sequence: TGCGCCAGCAGCCCGGACAGGGGGTATGGCTACACCTTC. It translates to CASSPDRGYGYTF.

V and J are TRBV13 and TRBJ2-3; unclear D gene. The germline gives CDR1 PRHDT, CDR2 FYEKMQ (reference sequence). V gave up 2 bases and J gave up 1 base, with 7 bases separating them. This CDR3 contains 14 residues. CDR3 in amino acids: CASSLRPGTDTQYF. DNA of the CDR3: TGTGCCAGCAGCTTAAGGCCTGGCACAGATACGCAGTATTTT.

This clone was counted between two and nine times. The V call is TRBV7-2, the J call TRBJ2-7, with TRBD2 matching over 7 bases. This CDR3 spans 14 amino acids. Germline V gives CDR1 SGHTA, CDR2 FQGNSA. V trimming: 0 bases; J trimming: 2 bases; junction bases outside the gene matches: 1. Here the CDR3 DNA reads TGTGCCAGCAGCTTAGCGGCGGGGGCCTACGAGCAGTACTTC. This translates into CASSLAAGAYEQYF.

The rearrangement links TRBV25-1 to TRBJ2-1, with D unclear. V was cut by 0 bases and J by 7 bases, with 7 bases left in between. The CDR3 length is 13 residues. Germline V CDR1 and CDR2: MGHDK, SYGVNS. CDR3 nucleotide sequence: TGTGCCAGCAGTGAATATTTCCTGAATGAGCAGTTCTTC. Amino acids: CASSEYFLNEQFF.

The chain couples TRBV7-8 to TRBJ1-1, with D hard to call. V lost 5 bases and J lost 7, with 11 bases in between. CDR3 length: 12 residues. CDR1 SGHVS and CDR2 FQNEAQ come from the germline V gene. The CDR3 bases are TGTGCCAGCAGCCCGCGGACCGGTGAAGCTTTCTTT. Amino acid sequence: CASSPRTGEAFF. The variable domain in full, completed from reference TRBV7-8 and TRBJ1-1, reads GAGVSQSPRYKVAKRGQDVALRCDPISGHVSLFWYQQALGQGPEFLTYFQNEAQLDKSGLPSDRFFAERPEGSVSTLKIQRTQQEDSAVYLCASSPRTGEAFFGQGTRLTVV.

The chain couples TRBV15 to TRBJ2-7, with a weak D call TRBD1 (7 bases). The V end lost 0 bases, the J end lost 5 bases, and 17 bases lay between the germline ends. CDR1 LNHNV and CDR2 YYDKDF come from the germline V gene (reference sequence). The CDR3 is 16 residues long. CDR3 nucleotide sequence: TGTGCCACCAGCAGAGATCGGACAGGAGGGAGGAACGAGCAGTACTTC. This gives the protein CATSRDRTGGRNEQYF.

The gene calls are TRBV15 and TRBJ2-5; 7 nucleotides match TRBD2. Germline V gives CDR1 LNHNV, CDR2 YYDKDF (reference sequence). This CDR3 spans 16 amino acids. V lost 0 bases, J lost 2 bases, and 6 bases stayed unmatched. The CDR3 is CATSRDREAIQETQYF. CDR3 in DNA: TGTGCCACCAGCAGAGATCGGGAGGCTATTCAAGAGACCCAGTACTTC.

This clone was seen more than once but under ten times. The chain is built from TRBV6-1 and TRBJ2-1; D gene unclear. V shed 4 bases and J shed 3 bases, with 13 bases lying between them. CDR3 length equals 15 residues. CDR1 and CDR2 (germline): MNHNS, SASEGT. CDR3 DNA sequence: TGTGCCAGCAGTGTGGACCTTGGGCGCTACAATGAGCAGTTCTTC. Its protein product is CASSVDLGRYNEQFF.

V usage is TRBV13 and J usage is TRBJ2-1, with 7 positions matching TRBD2. The CDR3 runs 15 residues. Per germline, CDR1 PRHDT and CDR2 FYEKMQ (reference sequence). The ends lost 4 bases at V and 3 bases at J; junction bases unmatched: 6. The CDR3 spells CASSSWTRDYNEQFF. The CDR3 DNA reads as TGTGCCAGCAGCTCCTGGACTAGGGACTACAATGAGCAGTTCTTC.

The CDR3 is CASSQERTSGRTDTQYF. CDR3 DNA sequence: TGCGCCAGCAGCCAAGAACGGACTAGCGGGAGAACAGATACGCAGTATTTT. The chain recombines TRBV4-1 with TRBJ2-3; the match to TRBD2 covers 13 bases. After removal of 0 bases from V and 3 bases from J, the junction contained 3 bases not matched to a gene. Germline V gene lookup returns CDR1 MGHRA and CDR2 YSYEKL. The CDR3 is 17 amino acids.